The present T cell receptor beta chain was sequenced within a study of CD8 T cells in Susac syndrome. General study findings and limits: The study's TCR sequencing and HLA analysis drew on a certain number of individuals. That number was acknowledged as relatively small.

The CDR3 spans 14 residues. In germline, CDR1 is MNHEY, CDR2 SVGAGI. Trimming cost V 7 bases and J 6 bases, with 15 bases left between them. Negative isolation yielded the CD8+ and CD4+ T cells, while FACS enriched the TEMRA cells. Turning to this clonotype: No antigen is known for it.

Random hexamers served to reverse transcribe roughly 0.45 to 1 ug RNA. A single record per CDR3 protein comes from TCRdb applying MiXCR to the immunoSEQ multiplex PCR reads. The data hold around 300,000 distinct CDR3 sequences, with approximately 89% observed a single time. This receptor was taken from a human donor with multiple sclerosis. The sample was CD8+ T cells from PBMCs. The V gene is TRBV6-5, the J gene TRBJ1-4; D not resolved. The CDR3 DNA reads as TGTGCCAGCACAACCGGACCTGGGGATGAAAAACTGTTTTTT. Translation: CASTTGPGDEKLFF.